Presented here are 8 T cell receptor beta chains from one specimen sequenced in a study of patients and donors after allogeneic stem cell transplantation. TCRdb used MiXCR to reprocess the RT-PCR reads, holding one entry per CDR3 protein. The data hold under 200,000 distinct CDR3 sequences, with 25% to 35% observed a single time. The specimen sequenced was blood, either unsorted or a sorted T cell fraction (not recorded which). The receptors shown here come from a human donor who was either an allogeneic HSCT recipient or a stem cell or donor lymphocyte infusion donor (not recorded which). It is not recorded whose cells these are; they may come from a transplant donor.

This clonotype has only a few counts. This chain joins TRBV6-5 and TRBJ1-1; unclear D gene. CDR1 and CDR2 (germline): MNHEY, SVGAGI. V was trimmed by 2 bases and J by 4 bases, leaving 17 bases between them. The CDR3 consists of 16 residues. The CDR3 spells CASSYSFSGLSTEAFF. As DNA, the CDR3 is TGTGCCAGCAGTTACAGCTTTTCCGGATTGAGCACTGAAGCTTTCTTT.

Here the CDR3 DNA reads TGTGCCAGCACCCCCCCGGGCTCTGGTGAGCAGTTCTTC. This translates into CASTPPGSGEQFF. The rearrangement uses TRBV27 and TRBJ2-1; no definite D call. Germline V gene sequence: CDR1 MNHEY, CDR2 SMNVEV (reference sequence). The CDR3 loop spans 13 amino acids. The V end lost 7 bases, the J end lost 9 bases, and 16 bases lay between the germline ends.

The J gene is TRBJ1-1, the V gene TRBV6-5; tentative D call: TRBD1 (5 bases). Germline assignment: CDR1 MNHEY and CDR2 SVGAGI. The germline V and J ends were trimmed by 0 bases and 5 bases, with 16 bases remaining between them. CDR3 length: 16 residues. The CDR3 spells CASSYSMGLGGTEAFF. For the CDR3, the DNA is TGTGCCAGCAGTTACTCGATGGGACTCGGGGGGACTGAAGCTTTCTTT.

This sequence joins TRBV7-9 and TRBJ1-2; D might be TRBD1 (5 bases). The CDR3 consists of 12 residues. Per germline, CDR1 SEHNR and CDR2 FQNEAQ (reference sequence). V dropped 6 bases and J dropped 4 bases, with 9 bases sitting between them. In DNA form, the CDR3 reads TGTGCCAGCAGTGAGGGGCCCTATGGCTACACCTTC. Translated, it gives CASSEGPYGYTF.

The CDR3 bases are TGCAGTGCTAGACCCATTAGCGGGAGTCAGGAAAAGCAGTACTTC. This translates into CSARPISGSQEKQYF. The chain carries TRBV20-1 and TRBJ2-7; TRBD2 matches at 9 bases. With 2 bases clipped from V and 8 bases from J, the junction kept 13 bases outside the gene matches. Germline CDR1 reads DFQATT; CDR2 reads SNEGSKA (reference sequence). The length of the CDR3 is 15 residues.

This clonotype was counted once. The rearrangement joins TRBV10-3 to TRBJ2-7; 8 nucleotides agree with TRBD2. Looked up from germline, CDR1 is ENHRY and CDR2 is SYGVKD. V gave up 7 bases and J gave up 1 base; unmatched junction bases: 6. The CDR3 contains 14 residues. The CDR3 loop reads CAIKGASGSYEQYF. CDR3 DNA: TGTGCCATCAAAGGCGCTAGCGGGTCCTACGAGCAGTACTTC.

Regarding this clonotype: At one boundary the junction diverges from the germline segment, which might be a read error. The chain couples TRBV3-1 to TRBJ1-1; no clear D gene. This CDR3 is built from 14 residues. Looked up from germline, CDR1 is LGHDT and CDR2 is YNNKEL (reference sequence). CDR3 in DNA: TGTGCCAGCAGCTTCACCGACCGGAACTCTGAAGCTTTCTTT. Translating it yields CASSFTDRNSEAFF.

The chain is built from TRBV6-2 or TRBV6-3 and TRBJ1-1, with D maybe TRBD1 (5 bases). The CDR3 sequence is 14 residues long. V lost 6 bases and J lost 2, with 13 bases in between. Germline CDR1 and CDR2: MNHEY and SVGEGT. This CDR3 reads CASSPGNRNTEAFF. In DNA, the CDR3 is TGTGCCAGCAGCCCAGGGAATCGAAACACTGAAGCTTTCTTT.